This T cell receptor beta chain was profiled in a study of PD-1 blockade in classical Hodgkin lymphoma. Study observations and caveats: Any patient who commenced nivolumab under 1 year after ASCT was excluded. Baseline diversity resembling that of newly diagnosed patients was seen in complete responders.

As for time point: cycle 4 day 1 (C4D1), after five to seven weeks of nivolumab. Every one of the patients relapsed after autologous stem cell transplantation (brentuximab vedotin exposure was variable). Best responses included complete response and partial response; otherwise, the best response was progressive disease. The CDR3 loop spans 12 amino acids. V was shortened by 5 bases and J by 5 bases, with 10 bases between the two germline ends. Looked up from germline, CDR1 is SGHDT and CDR2 is YYEEEE. Here immunoSEQ multiplex PCR was the method, and the copy in TCRdb shows in-frame clones only, minus some. In the table there are around 23,000 clones, around 83% of which are singletons. With regard to this clone: Its matching antigen is unknown.

V is TRBV5-6 and J is TRBJ1-2, with unresolved D. This TCR was sampled from a human donor with classical Hodgkin lymphoma. This material consisted of peripheral blood mononuclear cells (PBMCs), taken before the fourth cycle of nivolumab. The CDR3 loop reads CASSFRLYGYTF. CDR3 nucleotide sequence: TGTGCCAGCAGTTTCCGTCTTTATGGCTACACCTTC. Looking up the rest from reference TRBV5-6 and TRBJ1-2 gives the full variable domain: DAGVTQSPTHLIKTRGQQVTLRCSPKSGHDTVSWYQQALGQGPQFIFQYYEEEERQRGNFPDRFSGHQFPNYSSELNVNALLLGDSALYLCASSFRLYGYTFGSGTRLTVV.